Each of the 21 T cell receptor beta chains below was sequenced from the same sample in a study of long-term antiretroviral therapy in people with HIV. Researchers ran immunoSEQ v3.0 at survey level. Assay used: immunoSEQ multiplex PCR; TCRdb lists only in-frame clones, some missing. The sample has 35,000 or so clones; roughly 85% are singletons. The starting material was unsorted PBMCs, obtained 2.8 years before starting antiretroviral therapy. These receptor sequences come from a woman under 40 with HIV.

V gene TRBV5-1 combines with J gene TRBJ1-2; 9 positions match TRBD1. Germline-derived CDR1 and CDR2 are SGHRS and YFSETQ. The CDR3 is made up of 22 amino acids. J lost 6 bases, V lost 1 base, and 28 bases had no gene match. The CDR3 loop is CASSLFYAAPGQGWKRPNGYTF. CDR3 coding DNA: TGCGCCAGCAGCTTGTTCTACGCCGCCCCGGGACAGGGTTGGAAACGCCCGAATGGCTACACCTTC.

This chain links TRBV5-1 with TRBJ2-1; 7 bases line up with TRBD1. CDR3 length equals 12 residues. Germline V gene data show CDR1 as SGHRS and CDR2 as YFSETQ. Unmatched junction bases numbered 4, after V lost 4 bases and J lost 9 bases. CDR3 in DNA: TGCGCCAGCAGCCCTAACAGGGGTGAGCAGTTCTTC. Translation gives CASSPNRGEQFF.

The CDR3 DNA follows: TGTGCCAGCTCGCAGGGGGTCTCCTACGAGCAGTACTTC. Translation: CASSQGVSYEQYF. This sequence joins TRBV18 and TRBJ2-7, with 7 bases fitting TRBD1. Germline trimming cut 6 bases from V and 0 bases from J; bases unmatched to any gene: 2. The V gene's germline CDR1 is KGHSH and CDR2 LQKENI. The CDR3 spans 13 residues.

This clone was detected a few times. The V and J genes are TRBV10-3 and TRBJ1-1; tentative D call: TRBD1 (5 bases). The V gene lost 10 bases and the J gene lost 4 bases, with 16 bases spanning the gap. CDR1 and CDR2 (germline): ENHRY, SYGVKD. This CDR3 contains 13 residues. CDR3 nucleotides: TGTGCCACTCCAGACGGTAGGGGCACTGAAGCTTTCTTT. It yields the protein CATPDGRGTEAFF.

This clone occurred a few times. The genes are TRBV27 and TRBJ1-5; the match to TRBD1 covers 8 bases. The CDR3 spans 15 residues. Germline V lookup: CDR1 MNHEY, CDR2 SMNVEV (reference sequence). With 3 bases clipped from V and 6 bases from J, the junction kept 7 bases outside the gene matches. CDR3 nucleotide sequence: TGTGCCAGCAGTTTCTTAGGACAGGGCGGTCAGCCCCAGCATTTT. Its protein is CASSFLGQGGQPQHF.

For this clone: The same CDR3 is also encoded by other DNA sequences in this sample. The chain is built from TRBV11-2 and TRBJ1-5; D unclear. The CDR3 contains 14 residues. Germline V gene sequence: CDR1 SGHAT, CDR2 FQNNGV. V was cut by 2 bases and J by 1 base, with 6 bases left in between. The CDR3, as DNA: TGTGCCAGCAGCTTATCAGACAGCAATCAGCCCCAGCATTTT. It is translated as CASSLSDSNQPQHF. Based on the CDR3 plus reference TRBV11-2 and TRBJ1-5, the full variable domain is EAGVAQSPRYKIIEKRQSVAFWCNPISGHATLYWYQQILGQGPKLLIQFQNNGVVDDSQLPKDRFSAERLKGVDSTLKIQPAKLEDSAVYLCASSLSDSNQPQHFGDGTRLSIL.

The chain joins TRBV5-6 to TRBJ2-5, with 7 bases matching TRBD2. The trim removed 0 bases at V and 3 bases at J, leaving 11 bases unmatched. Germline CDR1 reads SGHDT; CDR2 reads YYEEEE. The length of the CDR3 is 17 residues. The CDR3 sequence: CASSLEFGGGWKETQYF. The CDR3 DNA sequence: TGTGCCAGCAGCTTGGAATTTGGGGGGGGGTGGAAAGAGACCCAGTACTTC. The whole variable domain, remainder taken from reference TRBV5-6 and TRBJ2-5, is DAGVTQSPTHLIKTRGQQVTLRCSPKSGHDTVSWYQQALGQGPQFIFQYYEEEERQRGNFPDRFSGHQFPNYSSELNVNALLLGDSALYLCASSLEFGGGWKETQYFGPGTRLLVL.

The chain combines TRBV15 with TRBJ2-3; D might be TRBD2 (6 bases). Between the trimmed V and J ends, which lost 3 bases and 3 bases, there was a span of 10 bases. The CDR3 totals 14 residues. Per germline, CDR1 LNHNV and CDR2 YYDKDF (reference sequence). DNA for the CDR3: TGTGCCACCAGCAGGCAGACTAGGACAGATACGCAGTATTTT. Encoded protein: CATSRQTRTDTQYF.

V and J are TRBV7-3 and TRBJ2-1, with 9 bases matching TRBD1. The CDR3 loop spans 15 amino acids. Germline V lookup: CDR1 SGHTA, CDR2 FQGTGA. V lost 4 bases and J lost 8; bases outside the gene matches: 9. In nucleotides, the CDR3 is TGTGCCAGCAGCTCGGGACAGGGCCGGGGATATGAGCAGTTCTTC. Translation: CASSSGQGRGYEQFF.

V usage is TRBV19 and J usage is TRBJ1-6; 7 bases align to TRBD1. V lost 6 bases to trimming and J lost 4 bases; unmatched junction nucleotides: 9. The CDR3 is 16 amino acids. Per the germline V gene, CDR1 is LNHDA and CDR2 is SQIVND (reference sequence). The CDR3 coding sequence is TGTGCCAGTAGACGCCGACAGGGCGGATATAATTCACCCCTCCACTTT. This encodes CASRRRQGGYNSPLHF.

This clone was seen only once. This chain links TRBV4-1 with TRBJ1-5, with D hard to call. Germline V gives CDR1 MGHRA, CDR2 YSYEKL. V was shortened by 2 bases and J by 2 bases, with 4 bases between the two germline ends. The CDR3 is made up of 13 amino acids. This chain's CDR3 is CASSQLGNQPQHF. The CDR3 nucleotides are TGCGCCAGCAGCCAATTGGGCAATCAGCCCCAGCATTTT.

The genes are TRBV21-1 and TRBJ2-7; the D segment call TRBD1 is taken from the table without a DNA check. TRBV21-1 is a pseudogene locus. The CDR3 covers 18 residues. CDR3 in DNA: TGTGCCAGCAGCAAAACCCTCCCCCCGGCCCAGGGCATGGGCGAGCAGTACGTC. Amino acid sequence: CASSKTLPPAQGMGEQYV.

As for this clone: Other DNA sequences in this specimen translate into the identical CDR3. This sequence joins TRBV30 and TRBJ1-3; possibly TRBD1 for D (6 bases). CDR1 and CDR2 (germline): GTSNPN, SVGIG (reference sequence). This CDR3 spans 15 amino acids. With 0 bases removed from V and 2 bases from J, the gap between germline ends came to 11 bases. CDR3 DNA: TGTGCCTGGAGTGTCCCGGGACACCCTGGAAACACCATATATTTT. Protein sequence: CAWSVPGHPGNTIYF.

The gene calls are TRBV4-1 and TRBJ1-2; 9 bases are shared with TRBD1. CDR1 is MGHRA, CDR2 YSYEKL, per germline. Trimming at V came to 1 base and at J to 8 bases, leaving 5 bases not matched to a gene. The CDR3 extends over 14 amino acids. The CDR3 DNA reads TGCGCCAGCAGCCAAGCACAGGGGGCGCAGGGCTACACCTTC. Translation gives CASSQAQGAQGYTF.

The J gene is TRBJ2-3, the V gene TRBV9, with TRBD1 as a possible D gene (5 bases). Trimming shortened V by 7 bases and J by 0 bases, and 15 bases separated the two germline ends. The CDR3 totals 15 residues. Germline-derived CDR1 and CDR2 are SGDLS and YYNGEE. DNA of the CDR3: TGTGCCAGCGGGGCTATTCAGGGAAGCACAGATACGCAGTATTTT. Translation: CASGAIQGSTDTQYF. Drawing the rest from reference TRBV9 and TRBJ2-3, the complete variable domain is DSGVTQTPKHLITATGQRVTLRCSPRSGDLSVYWYQQSLDQGLQFLIQYYNGEERAKGNILERFSAQQFPDLHSELNLSSLELGDSALYFCASGAIQGSTDTQYFGPGTRLTVL.

CDR3 sequence reads: CASSPGGDQETQYF. In DNA, the CDR3 is TGTGCCAGCAGCCCCGGCGGGGATCAAGAGACCCAGTACTTC. The chain has TRBV9 and TRBJ2-5, with a tentative D call TRBD2 (6 bases). V dropped 4 bases and J dropped 2 bases, with 12 bases sitting between them. The CDR3 is 14 residues long. Germline CDR1 SGDLS, CDR2 YYNGEE. Drawing the rest from reference TRBV9 and TRBJ2-5, the complete variable domain is DSGVTQTPKHLITATGQRVTLRCSPRSGDLSVYWYQQSLDQGLQFLIQYYNGEERAKGNILERFSAQQFPDLHSELNLSSLELGDSALYFCASSPGGDQETQYFGPGTRLLVL.

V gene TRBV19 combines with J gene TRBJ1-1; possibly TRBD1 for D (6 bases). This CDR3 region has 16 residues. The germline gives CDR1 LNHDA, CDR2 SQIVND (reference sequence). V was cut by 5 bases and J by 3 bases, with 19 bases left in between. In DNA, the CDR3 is TGTGCCAGTAGTTTCCACCCAACAGGGCCGGACACTGAAGCTTTCTTT. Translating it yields CASSFHPTGPDTEAFF.

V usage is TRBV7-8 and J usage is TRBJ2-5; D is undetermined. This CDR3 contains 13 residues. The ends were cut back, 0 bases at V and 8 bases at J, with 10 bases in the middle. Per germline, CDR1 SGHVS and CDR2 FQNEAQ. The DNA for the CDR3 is TGTGCCAGCAGCTTAGCGCCCCCAGAAACCCAGTACTTC. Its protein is CASSLAPPETQYF.

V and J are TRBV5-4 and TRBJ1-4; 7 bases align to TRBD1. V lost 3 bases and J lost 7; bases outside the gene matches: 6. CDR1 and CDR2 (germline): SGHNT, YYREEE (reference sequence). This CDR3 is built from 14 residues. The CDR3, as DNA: TGTGCCAGCAGCTCGAGGGGGCCCACTGAAAAACTGTTTTTT. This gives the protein CASSSRGPTEKLFF.

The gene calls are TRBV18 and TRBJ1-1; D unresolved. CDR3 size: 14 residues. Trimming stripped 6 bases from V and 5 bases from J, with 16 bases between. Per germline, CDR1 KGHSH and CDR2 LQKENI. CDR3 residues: CASSDSQGSTEAFF. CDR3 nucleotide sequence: TGTGCCAGCTCGGATTCGCAAGGGAGTACTGAAGCTTTCTTT.

The CDR3 coding sequence is TGTGCCAGCAGCCACAAAAGGGGACTAGCGGGGGGCCGGGGCACAGATACGCAGTATTTT. It codes for CASSHKRGLAGGRGTDTQYF. The chain has TRBV4-2 and TRBJ2-3, with 15 bases matching TRBD2. This CDR3 contains 20 residues. Germline CDR1 reads LGHNA; CDR2 reads YNFKEQ. Trimming removed 3 bases from V and 1 base from J; junction bases left unmatched: 11.